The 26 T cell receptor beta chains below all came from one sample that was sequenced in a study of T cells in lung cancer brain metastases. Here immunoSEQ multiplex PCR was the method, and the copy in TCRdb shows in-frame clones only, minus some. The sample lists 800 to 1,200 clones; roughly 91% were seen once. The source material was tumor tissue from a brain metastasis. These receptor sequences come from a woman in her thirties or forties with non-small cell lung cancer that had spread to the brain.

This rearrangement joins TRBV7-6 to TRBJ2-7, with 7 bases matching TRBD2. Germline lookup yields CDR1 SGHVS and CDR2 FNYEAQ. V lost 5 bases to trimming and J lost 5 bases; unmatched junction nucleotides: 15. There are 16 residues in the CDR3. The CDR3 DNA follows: TGTGCCAGCAGCCCGTTAGAACGGCGGGAGAGACACGAGCAGTACTTC. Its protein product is CASSPLERRERHEQYF.

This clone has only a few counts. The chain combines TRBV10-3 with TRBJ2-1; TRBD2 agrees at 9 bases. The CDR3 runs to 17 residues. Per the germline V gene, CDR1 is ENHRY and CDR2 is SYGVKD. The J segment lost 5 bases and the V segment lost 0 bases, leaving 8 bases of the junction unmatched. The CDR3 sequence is CAISESAASGDHNEQFF. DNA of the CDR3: TGTGCCATCAGTGAGTCGGCGGCTAGCGGGGATCACAATGAGCAGTTCTTC.

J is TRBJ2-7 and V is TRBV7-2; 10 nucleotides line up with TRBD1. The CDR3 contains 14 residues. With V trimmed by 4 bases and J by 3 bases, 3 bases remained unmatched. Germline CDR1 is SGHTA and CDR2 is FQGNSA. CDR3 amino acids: CASSSRTGGYEQYF. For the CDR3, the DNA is TGTGCCAGCAGCTCCAGGACAGGGGGCTACGAGCAGTACTTC.

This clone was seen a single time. The CDR3 protein is CASSVGTGQGAVGNTIYF. The CDR3 bases are TGTGCCAGCAGCGTAGGGACCGGACAGGGGGCTGTTGGAAACACCATATATTTT. This chain connects TRBV9 to TRBJ1-3; 11 positions agree with TRBD1. V lost 0 bases to trimming and J lost 3 bases; unmatched junction nucleotides: 8. CDR3 size: 18 residues. The germline V gene has CDR1 SGDLS and CDR2 YYNGEE.

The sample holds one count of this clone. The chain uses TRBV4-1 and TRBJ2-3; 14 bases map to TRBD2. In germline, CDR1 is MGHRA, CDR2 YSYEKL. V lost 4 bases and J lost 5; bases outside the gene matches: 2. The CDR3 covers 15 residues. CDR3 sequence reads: CASSLGLAGEDTQYF. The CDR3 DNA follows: TGCGCCAGCAGCCTGGGACTAGCGGGAGAAGATACGCAGTATTTT.

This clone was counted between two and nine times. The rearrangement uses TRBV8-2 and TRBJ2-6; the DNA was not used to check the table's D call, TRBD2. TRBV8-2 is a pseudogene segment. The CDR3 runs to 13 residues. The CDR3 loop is CGSAERITQSRAF. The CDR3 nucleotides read TGTGGCAGTGCTGAGAGGATAACACAAAGTCGGGCTTTC.

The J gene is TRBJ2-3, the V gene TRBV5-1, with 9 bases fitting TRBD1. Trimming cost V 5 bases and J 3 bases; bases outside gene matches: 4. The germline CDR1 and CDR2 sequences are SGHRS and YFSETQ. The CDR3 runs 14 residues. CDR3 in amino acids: CASSPGTGTDTQYF. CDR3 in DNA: TGCGCCAGCAGTCCTGGGACAGGGACAGATACGCAGTATTTT.

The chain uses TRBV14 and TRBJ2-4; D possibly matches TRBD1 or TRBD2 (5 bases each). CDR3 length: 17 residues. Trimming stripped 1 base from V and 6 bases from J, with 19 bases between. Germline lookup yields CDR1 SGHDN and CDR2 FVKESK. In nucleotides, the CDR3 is TGTGCCAGCAGCCAAGTAGGGACGGCGGATGGTGGAAACATTCAGTACTTC. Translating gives CASSQVGTADGGNIQYF.

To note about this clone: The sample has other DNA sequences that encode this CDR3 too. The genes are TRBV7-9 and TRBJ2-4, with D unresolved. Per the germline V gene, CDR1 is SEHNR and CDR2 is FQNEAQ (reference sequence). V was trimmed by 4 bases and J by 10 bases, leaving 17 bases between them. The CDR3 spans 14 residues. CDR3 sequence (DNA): TGTGCCAGCAGCTCTCCTCAGGCGGTGGGAATTCAGTACTTC. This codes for CASSSPQAVGIQYF.

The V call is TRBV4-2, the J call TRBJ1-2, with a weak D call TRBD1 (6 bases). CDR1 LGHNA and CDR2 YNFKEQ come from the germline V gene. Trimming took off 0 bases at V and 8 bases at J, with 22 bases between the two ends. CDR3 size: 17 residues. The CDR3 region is CASSQERGGPSPRGYTF. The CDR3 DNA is TGTGCCAGCAGCCAAGAGCGGGGGGGCCCCTCTCCCAGGGGCTACACCTTC.

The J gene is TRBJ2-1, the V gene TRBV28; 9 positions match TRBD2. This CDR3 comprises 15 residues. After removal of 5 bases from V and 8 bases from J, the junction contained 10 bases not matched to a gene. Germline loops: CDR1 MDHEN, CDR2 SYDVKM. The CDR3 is CASSGMREGGYEQFF. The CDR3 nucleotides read TGTGCCAGCAGTGGGATGCGGGAGGGGGGCTATGAGCAGTTCTTC.

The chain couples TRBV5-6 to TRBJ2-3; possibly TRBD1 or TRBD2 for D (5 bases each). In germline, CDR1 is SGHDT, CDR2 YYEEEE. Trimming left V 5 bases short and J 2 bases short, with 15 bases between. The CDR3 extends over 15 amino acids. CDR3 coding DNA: TGTGCCAGCAGTCCCGGGGCTTCCAACACAGATACGCAGTATTTT. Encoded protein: CASSPGASNTDTQYF.

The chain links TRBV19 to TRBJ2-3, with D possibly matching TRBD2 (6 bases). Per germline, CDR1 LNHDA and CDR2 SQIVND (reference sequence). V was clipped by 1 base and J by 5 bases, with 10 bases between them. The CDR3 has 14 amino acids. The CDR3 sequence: CASSIGGGQDTQYF. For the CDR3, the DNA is TGTGCCAGTAGTATAGGAGGAGGGCAAGATACGCAGTATTTT.

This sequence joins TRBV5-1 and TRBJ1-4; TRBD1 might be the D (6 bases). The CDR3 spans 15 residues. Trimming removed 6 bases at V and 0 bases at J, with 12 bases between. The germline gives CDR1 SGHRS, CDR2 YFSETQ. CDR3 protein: CASTQGDATNEKLFF. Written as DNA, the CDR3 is TGCGCCAGCACACAGGGAGATGCAACTAATGAAAAACTGTTTTTT. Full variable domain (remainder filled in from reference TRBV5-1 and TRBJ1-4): KAGVTQTPRYLIKTRGQQVTLSCSPISGHRSVSWYQQTPGQGLQFLFEYFSETQRNKGNFPGRFSGRQFSNSRSEMNVSTLELGDSALYLCASTQGDATNEKLFFGSGTQLSVL.

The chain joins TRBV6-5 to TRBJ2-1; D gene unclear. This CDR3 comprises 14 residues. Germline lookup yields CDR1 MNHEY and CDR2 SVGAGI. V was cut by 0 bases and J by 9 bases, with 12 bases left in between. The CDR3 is CASSYSGAIGEQFF. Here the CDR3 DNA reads TGTGCCAGCAGTTACTCAGGAGCGATTGGTGAGCAGTTCTTC.

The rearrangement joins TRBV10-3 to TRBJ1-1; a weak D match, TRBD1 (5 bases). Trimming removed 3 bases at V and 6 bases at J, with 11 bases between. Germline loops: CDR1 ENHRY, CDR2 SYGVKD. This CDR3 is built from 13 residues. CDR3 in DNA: TGTGCCATCAGTGAATCAGGCAGGGCTGAAGCTTTCTTT. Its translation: CAISESGRAEAFF.

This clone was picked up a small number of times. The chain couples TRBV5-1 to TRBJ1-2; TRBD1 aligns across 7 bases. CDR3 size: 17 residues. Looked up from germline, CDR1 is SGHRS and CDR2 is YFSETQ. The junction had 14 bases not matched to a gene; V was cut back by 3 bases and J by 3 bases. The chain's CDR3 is CASSSDHLTGYDYGYTF. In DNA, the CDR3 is TGCGCCAGCAGCTCTGACCACTTGACAGGGTACGACTATGGCTACACCTTC.

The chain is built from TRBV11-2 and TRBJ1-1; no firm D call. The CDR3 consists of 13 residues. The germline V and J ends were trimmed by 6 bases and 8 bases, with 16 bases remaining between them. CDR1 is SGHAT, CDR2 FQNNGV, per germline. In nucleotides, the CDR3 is TGTGCCAGCAGGCACCGCCCCGGGTTGGAAGCTTTCTTT. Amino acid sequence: CASRHRPGLEAFF.

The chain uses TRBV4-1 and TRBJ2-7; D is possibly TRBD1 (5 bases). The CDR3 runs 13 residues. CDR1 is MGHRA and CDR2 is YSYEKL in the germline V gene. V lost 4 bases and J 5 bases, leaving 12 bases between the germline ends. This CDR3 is CASSPRQGHEQYF. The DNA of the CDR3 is TGCGCCAGCAGCCCGCGCCAGGGCCACGAGCAGTACTTC.

The CDR3: CAISEREGRPGANVLTF. In DNA, the CDR3 is TGTGCCATCAGTGAGCGGGAGGGGCGTCCTGGGGCCAACGTCCTGACTTTC. The rearrangement links TRBV10-3 to TRBJ2-6; 8 bases agree with TRBD2. Germline V gives CDR1 ENHRY, CDR2 SYGVKD. Trimming cost V 2 bases and J 2 bases; bases outside gene matches: 5. The CDR3 is 17 amino acids.

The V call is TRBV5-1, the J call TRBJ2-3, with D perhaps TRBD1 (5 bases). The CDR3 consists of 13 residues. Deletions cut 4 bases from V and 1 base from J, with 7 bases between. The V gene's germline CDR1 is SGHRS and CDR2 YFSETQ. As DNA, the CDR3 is TGCGCCAGCAGCGCACAGGGCACAGATACGCAGTATTTT. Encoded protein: CASSAQGTDTQYF.

CDR3 in amino acids: CSVRGIYGQPQHF. CDR3 bases: TGCAGCGTGCGAGGGATTTACGGTCAGCCCCAGCATTTT. V usage is TRBV29-1 and J usage is TRBJ1-5; D not certain. Looked up from germline, CDR1 is SQVTM and CDR2 is ANQGSEA. CDR3 length equals 13 residues. Trimming stripped 6 bases from V and 6 bases from J, with 15 bases between.

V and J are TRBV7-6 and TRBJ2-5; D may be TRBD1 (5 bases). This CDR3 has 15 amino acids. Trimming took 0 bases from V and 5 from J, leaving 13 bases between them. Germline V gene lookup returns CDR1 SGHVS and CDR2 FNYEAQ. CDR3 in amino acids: CASSLAGTGRETQYF. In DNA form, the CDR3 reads TGTGCCAGCAGCTTAGCGGGCACAGGAAGGGAGACCCAGTACTTC.

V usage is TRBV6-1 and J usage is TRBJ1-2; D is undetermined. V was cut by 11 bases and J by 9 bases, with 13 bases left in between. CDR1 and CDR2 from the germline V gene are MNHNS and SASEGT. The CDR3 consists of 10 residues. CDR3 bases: TGTGCCGCTTCGGGTCGCAGCTACACCTTC. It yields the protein CAASGRSYTF.

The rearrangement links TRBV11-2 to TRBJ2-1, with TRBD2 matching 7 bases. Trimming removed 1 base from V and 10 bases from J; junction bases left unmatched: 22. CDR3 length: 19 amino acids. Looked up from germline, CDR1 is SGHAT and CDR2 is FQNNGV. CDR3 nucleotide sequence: TGTGCCAGCAGCTTAGTAGGACGGGCGGGGAGGCCGCGGGGAGGGGAGCAGTTCTTC. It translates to CASSLVGRAGRPRGGEQFF.

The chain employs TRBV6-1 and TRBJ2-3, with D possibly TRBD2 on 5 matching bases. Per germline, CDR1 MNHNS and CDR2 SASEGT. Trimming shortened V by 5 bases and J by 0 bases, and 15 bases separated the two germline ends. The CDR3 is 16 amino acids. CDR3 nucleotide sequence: TGTGCCAGCAGTCAAGGACTCAACCCTAGCACAGATACGCAGTATTTT. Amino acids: CASSQGLNPSTDTQYF.